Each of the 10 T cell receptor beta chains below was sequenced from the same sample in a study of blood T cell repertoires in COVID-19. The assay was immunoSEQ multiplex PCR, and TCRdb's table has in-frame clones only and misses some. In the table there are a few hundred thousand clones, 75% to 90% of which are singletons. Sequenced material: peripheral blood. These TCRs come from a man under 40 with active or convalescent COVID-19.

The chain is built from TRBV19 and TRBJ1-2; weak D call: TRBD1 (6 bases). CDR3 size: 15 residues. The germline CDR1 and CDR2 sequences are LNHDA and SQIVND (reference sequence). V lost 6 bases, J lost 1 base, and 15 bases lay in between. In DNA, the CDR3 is TGTGCCAGTAGGGGATTAACAGGGTTTAACTATGGCTACACCTTC. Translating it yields CASRGLTGFNYGYTF.

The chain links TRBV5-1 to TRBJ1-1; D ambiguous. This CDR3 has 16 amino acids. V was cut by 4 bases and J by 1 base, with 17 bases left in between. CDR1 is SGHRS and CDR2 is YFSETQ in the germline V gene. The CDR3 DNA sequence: TGCGCCAGCAGCGGAAGGGAGGCCGGTGGGAACACTGAAGCTTTCTTT. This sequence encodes CASSGREAGGNTEAFF.

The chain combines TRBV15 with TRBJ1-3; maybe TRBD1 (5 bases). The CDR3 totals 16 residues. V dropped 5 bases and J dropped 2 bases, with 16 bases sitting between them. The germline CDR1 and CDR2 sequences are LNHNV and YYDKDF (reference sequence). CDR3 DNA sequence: TGTGCCACCAGCGATGTCCGGGGAGGGGCTGGAAACACCATATATTTT. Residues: CATSDVRGGAGNTIYF.

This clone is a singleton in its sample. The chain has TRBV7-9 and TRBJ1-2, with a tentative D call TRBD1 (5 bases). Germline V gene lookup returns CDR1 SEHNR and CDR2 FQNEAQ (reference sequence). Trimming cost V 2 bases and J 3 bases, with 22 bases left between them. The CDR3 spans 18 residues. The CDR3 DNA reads TGTGCCAGCAGCTTATCCGTGACACCGGGGGTTGGGGACTATGGCTACACCTTC. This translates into CASSLSVTPGVGDYGYTF.

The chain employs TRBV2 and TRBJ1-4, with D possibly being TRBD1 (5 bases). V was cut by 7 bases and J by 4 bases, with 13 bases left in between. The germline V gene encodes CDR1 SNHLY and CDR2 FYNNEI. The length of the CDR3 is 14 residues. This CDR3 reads CASTGGGINEKLFF. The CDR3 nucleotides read TGTGCCAGCACTGGCGGGGGGATTAATGAAAAACTGTTTTTT.

CDR3 region: CASSYTGDYNEQFF. Written as DNA, the CDR3 is TGTGCCAGCAGTTACACAGGGGACTACAATGAGCAGTTCTTC. The chain has TRBV6-6 and TRBJ2-1; 7 nucleotides align to TRBD1. The germline V gene has CDR1 MNHNY and CDR2 SVGAGI (reference sequence). The CDR3 spans 14 residues. V shed 2 bases and J 3 bases; nucleotides not matched to a gene: 1.

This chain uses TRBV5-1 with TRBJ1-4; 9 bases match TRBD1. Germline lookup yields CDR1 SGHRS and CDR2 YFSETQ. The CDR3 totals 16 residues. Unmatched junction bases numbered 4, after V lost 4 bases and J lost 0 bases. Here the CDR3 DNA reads TGCGCCAGCAGCAGGGACAGGGCCGCAACTAATGAAAAACTGTTTTTT. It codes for CASSRDRAATNEKLFF.

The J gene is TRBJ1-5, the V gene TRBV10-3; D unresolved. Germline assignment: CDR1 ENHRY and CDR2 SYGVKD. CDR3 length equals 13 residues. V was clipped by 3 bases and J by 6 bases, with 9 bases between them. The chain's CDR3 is CAISEAVGQPQHF. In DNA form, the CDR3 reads TGTGCCATCAGTGAAGCGGTTGGTCAGCCCCAGCATTTT.

The CDR3, as DNA: TGTGCCAGCAGTCCTACAGGGGGTCCCTACGAGCAGTACTTC. Protein product: CASSPTGGPYEQYF. This chain joins TRBV27 and TRBJ2-7; TRBD1 matches at 8 bases. Trimming at V came to 5 bases and at J to 2 bases, leaving 5 bases not matched to a gene. The V gene's germline CDR1 is MNHEY and CDR2 SMNVEV (reference sequence). The CDR3 has 14 residues.

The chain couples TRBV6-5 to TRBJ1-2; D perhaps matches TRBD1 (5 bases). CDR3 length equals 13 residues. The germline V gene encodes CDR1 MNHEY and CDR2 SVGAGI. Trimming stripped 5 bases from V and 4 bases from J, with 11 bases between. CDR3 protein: CASSTDTPYGYTF. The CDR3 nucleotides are TGTGCCAGCAGTACGGACACCCCCTATGGCTACACCTTC.